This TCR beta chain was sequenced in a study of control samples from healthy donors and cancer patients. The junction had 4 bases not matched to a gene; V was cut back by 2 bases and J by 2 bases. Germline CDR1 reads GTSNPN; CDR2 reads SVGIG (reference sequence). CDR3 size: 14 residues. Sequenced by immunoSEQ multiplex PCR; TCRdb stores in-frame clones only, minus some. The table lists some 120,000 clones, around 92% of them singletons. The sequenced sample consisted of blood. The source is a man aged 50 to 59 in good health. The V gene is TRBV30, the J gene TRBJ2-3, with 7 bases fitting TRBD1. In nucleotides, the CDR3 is TGTGCCTGGAGTAGAGGACAGGCCACAGATACGCAGTATTTT. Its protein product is CAWSRGQATDTQYF.